Presented here are 13 T cell receptor beta chains from one specimen sequenced in a study of human T cells and chemical hapten exposure. Using its own MiXCR run on the RACE reads, TCRdb lists one record per CDR3 protein. The table shows about 380,000 distinct CDR3 sequences, with nearly 5% occurring only once. Time point: patch test 1, 2 weeks after DPC sensitization. Treatment reported: therapeutic diphenylcyclopropenone sensitization with weekly scalp DPC. Sequences were derived from whole blood, sampled in connection with sensitization to the hapten diphenylcyclopropenone (DPC). The source of these receptors is a woman in her 50s with alopecia areata. Some clones in this sample may be carry-over from other donors' samples.

This clonotype appeared many times. The chain has TRBV12-3 or TRBV12-4 and TRBJ1-2; maybe TRBD1 (5 bases). Trimming left V 5 bases short and J 3 bases short, with 19 bases between. The CDR3 covers 16 residues. The CDR3 loop reads CASSAQLTMGHYGYTF. CDR3 coding DNA: TGTGCCAGCAGTGCCCAGCTTACCATGGGGCACTATGGCTACACCTTC.

This clonotype has more than one count but fewer than ten. V is TRBV2 and J is TRBJ2-5; 9 nucleotides agree with TRBD1. This CDR3 region has 16 residues. Losses at the gene ends were 4 bases for V and 1 base for J; bases not matched to a gene: 7. Per germline, CDR1 SNHLY and CDR2 FYNNEI. The DNA for the CDR3 is TGTGCCAGCAGTGGGGGCCCGGGACAGGGCCAAGAGACCCAGTACTTC. It specifies CASSGGPGQGQETQYF.

This clonotype has at least ten counts. The V call is TRBV5-5, the J call TRBJ1-1; unclear D gene. Trimming pared 4 bases from V and 0 bases from J, leaving 13 bases between. From germline, CDR1 is SGHKS and CDR2 YYEKEE (reference sequence). The CDR3 covers 15 residues. The chain's CDR3 is CASSLLRGVNTEAFF. CDR3 DNA: TGTGCCAGCAGCCTTCTGCGGGGTGTGAACACTGAAGCTTTCTTT.

The chain carries TRBV4-3 and TRBJ2-3; 7 nucleotides match TRBD2. CDR1 LGHNA and CDR2 YSLEER come from the germline V gene. The V gene end was trimmed by 1 base and the J gene end by 8 bases; junction bases not matched to a gene: 6. This CDR3 contains 14 residues. CDR3 in DNA: TGCGCCAGCAGCCAAGCTACTAGCGATGGTACGCAGTATTTT. It codes for CASSQATSDGTQYF.

This clonotype has ten or more counts. This chain connects TRBV7-2 to TRBJ1-6, with 8 nucleotides matching TRBD1. Germline loops: CDR1 SGHTA, CDR2 FQGNSA. This CDR3 is 17 amino acids long. After removal of 4 bases from V and 9 bases from J, the junction contained 14 bases not matched to a gene. CDR3: CASSSRAGQVQGSPLHF. The CDR3 nucleotides are TGTGCCAGCAGCTCCCGTGCGGGACAGGTTCAAGGTTCACCCCTCCACTTT.

This clonotype occurred many times. The chain combines TRBV20-1 with TRBJ2-2, with 8 bases fitting TRBD2. Germline CDR1 reads DFQATT; CDR2 reads SNEGSKA (reference sequence). The CDR3 spans 15 residues. Trimming removed 0 bases from V and 5 bases from J; junction bases left unmatched: 5. The CDR3 sequence is CSARDPAGVTGELFF. In nucleotides, the CDR3 is TGCAGTGCTAGAGATCCAGCGGGAGTGACCGGGGAGCTGTTTTTT.

This clonotype was counted many times. The chain employs TRBV5-1 and TRBJ2-1; 11 nucleotides align to TRBD1. CDR1 is SGHRS and CDR2 is YFSETQ in the germline V gene. With V trimmed by 2 bases and J by 10 bases, 11 bases remained unmatched. This CDR3 spans 16 amino acids. CDR3 sequence reads: CASSFGTGGGPWEQFF. CDR3 DNA sequence: TGCGCCAGCAGCTTCGGGACAGGGGGTGGACCTTGGGAGCAGTTCTTC.

In its sample, this clonotype was seen many times. J is TRBJ1-2 and V is TRBV3-1, with D tentatively TRBD1 (6 bases). Trimming removed 3 bases at V and 4 bases at J, with 18 bases between. The CDR3 totals 16 residues. Germline V gene lookup returns CDR1 LGHDT and CDR2 YNNKEL (reference sequence). CDR3 bases: TGTGCCAGCAGCCAGCTGGGCGGGGGCTCGGTCTATGGCTACACCTTC. This encodes CASSQLGGGSVYGYTF.

The sample holds many counts of this clonotype. This sequence joins TRBV27 and TRBJ1-1, with TRBD1 identical over 10 bases. Germline assignment: CDR1 MNHEY and CDR2 SMNVEV (reference sequence). J gave up 1 base and V 5 bases, and 7 bases lay outside the gene matches. The CDR3 has 16 amino acids. DNA of the CDR3: TGTGCCAGCAGTCCCCTCGACAGGGGGCGGAACACTGAAGCTTTCTTT. This gives the protein CASSPLDRGRNTEAFF.

This clonotype was observed many times. The rearrangement uses TRBV11-2 and TRBJ2-5; TRBD1 matches 9 bases. V shed 5 bases and J 1 base; nucleotides not matched to a gene: 8. The CDR3 runs to 16 residues. CDR1 is SGHAT, CDR2 FQNNGV, per germline. The CDR3 loop is CASSRTGTGTQETQYF. In nucleotides, the CDR3 is TGTGCCAGCAGCCGAACCGGGACAGGGACCCAAGAGACCCAGTACTTC.

J is TRBJ2-1 and V is TRBV29-1, with 7 nucleotides matching TRBD1. The V segment lost 5 bases and the J segment 2 bases; nucleotides outside the gene matches: 6. This CDR3 has 14 amino acids. Germline V gene sequence: CDR1 SQVTM, CDR2 ANQGSEA. CDR3 bases: TGCAGCGTTATCGACAGGGACCCCTACAATGAGCAGTTCTTC. Translating it yields CSVIDRDPYNEQFF.

This clonotype has more than one count but fewer than ten. This sequence joins TRBV7-9 and TRBJ2-1; the D is unclear. This CDR3 comprises 14 residues. Looked up from germline, CDR1 is SEHNR and CDR2 is FQNEAQ (reference sequence). V dropped 3 bases and J dropped 2 bases, with 8 bases sitting between them. The DNA of the CDR3 is TGTGCCAGCAGCTTTTTATTAACCTACAATGAGCAGTTCTTC. It codes for CASSFLLTYNEQFF.

This clonotype has a count of ten or more. The V gene is TRBV19, the J gene TRBJ2-7, with D tentatively TRBD1 or TRBD2 (7 bases each). CDR1 and CDR2 (germline): LNHDA, SQIVND (reference sequence). The CDR3 spans 13 residues. The CDR3 DNA reads as TGTGCGTCCAGGGGGGGGCGGCCCTACGAGCAGTACTTC. It yields the protein CASRGGRPYEQYF.